The sample holds many counts of the clone carrying this T cell receptor beta chain. Antigen: not known. TCR beta VDJ and CDR3 were profiled, and genomic DNA was the template. Using its own MiXCR run on the reads, TCRdb lists one record per CDR3 protein. The data show hundreds of thousands of distinct CDR3 sequences, more than 45% seen once. The sample belongs to a study of CD8+CD57+ T cells in acquired aplastic anemia. For the study at large: When averaged, DNA from sorted CD4+ and CD8+ cells came to approximately 3.2 ug. General observations from the study: Overlapping CD8+ CDR3 repertoires of patients and controls contained roughly 29 shared sequences. CD8+ Simpson's diversity showed no significant patient-control difference.

V was clipped by 3 bases and J by 3 bases, with 9 bases between them. This CDR3 contains 13 residues. Sequencing was done on patients that had shown CD8+CD57+ cell expansion by flow cytometry. At the time of blood sampling, patients had not yet received any therapy. Sequenced input: sorted CD4+, CD8+, or CD8+CD57+ T cells (not recorded which) from PBMCs. The J gene is TRBJ2-7, the V gene TRBV12-3 or TRBV12-4; D unclear. The clonotype was recovered from a human donor with aplastic anemia. The CDR3: CASSFAPIYEQYF. The CDR3 region has the DNA TGTGCCAGCAGTTTCGCCCCGATCTACGAGCAGTACTTC.